This TCR beta chain was identified during a study of T cells after yellow fever vaccination. Study overall: Low-cell-number fractions were prepared with SMART-Seq v4 Ultra Low Input.

The table lists this clonotype with a few counts. Its target is unknown. They built TCR cDNA with 5'RACE template switching, a step that put in a universal primer site and UMIs. One entry per CDR3 protein, called by TCRdb with MiXCR from the 5' RACE reads. Among about 220,000 distinct CDR3 sequences, about 3% were seen once, and the ten largest hold under 3.5%. V shed 4 bases and J shed 4 bases, with 14 bases lying between them. This CDR3 is built from 14 residues. Per germline, CDR1 LGHNA and CDR2 YNFKEQ. Study-wide results and limits: After the booster, 96% of CD4 and about nine tenths of CD8 primary-response clones were re-detected. The study noted that FACS-sorted repertoires could contain abundant clonotypes contaminating from the bulk population.

Source: CD4+ T cells sorted from PBMCs, taken 10 days after the yellow fever booster vaccination. The chain has TRBV4-2 and TRBJ2-7, with D unclear. This TCR derives from a young man who received the YFV17D yellow fever vaccine. CDR3 sequence (DNA): TGTGCCAGCAGCCGCGACTCAGGAGATTACGAGCAGTACTTC. Its translation is CASSRDSGDYEQYF.